This T cell receptor (beta chain) originates from a study of T cell responses to AZD1222 COVID-19 vaccine. Here immunoSEQ multiplex PCR was the method, and the copy in TCRdb shows in-frame clones only, minus some. The top ten hold around 13% of the sample, which has around 99,000 clones, nearly 90% seen once. The CDR3 sequence is 15 residues long. The V gene's germline CDR1 is SGHRS and CDR2 YFSETQ. Germline trimming cut 0 bases from V and 5 bases from J; bases unmatched to any gene: 7. Worth noting for this clone: Its specificity is unknown.

Overall study findings and caveats: Recipients of two AZD1222 doses showed rising Spike-specific TCR breadth and depth. As reported, nearly half of all spike-specific TCRs target variant regions that are unmutated. The study found vaccine-associated CD4 TCRs spanning spike, dominant at 160-218 and 743-854.

The rearrangement joins TRBV5-1 to TRBJ2-5, with 7 bases matching TRBD2. The starting material was peripheral blood, obtained on day 0 of MenACWY control vaccination. The origin of this receptor is an adult in good health. CDR3 bases: TGCGCCAGCAGCTTGGACGGGGGGATGGGGGAGACCCAGTACTTC. Translation: CASSLDGGMGETQYF.